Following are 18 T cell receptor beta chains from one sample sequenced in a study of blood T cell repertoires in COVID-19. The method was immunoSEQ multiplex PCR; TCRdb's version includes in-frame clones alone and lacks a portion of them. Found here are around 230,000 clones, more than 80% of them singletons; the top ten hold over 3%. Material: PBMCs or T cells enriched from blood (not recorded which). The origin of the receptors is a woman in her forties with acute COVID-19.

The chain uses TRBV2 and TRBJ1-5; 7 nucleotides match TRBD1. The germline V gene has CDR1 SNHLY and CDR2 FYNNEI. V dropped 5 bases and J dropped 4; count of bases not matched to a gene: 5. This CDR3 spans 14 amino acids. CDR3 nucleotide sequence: TGTGCCAGCAGTAAGGACAGGAAGAATCAGCCCCAGCATTTT. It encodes CASSKDRKNQPQHF.

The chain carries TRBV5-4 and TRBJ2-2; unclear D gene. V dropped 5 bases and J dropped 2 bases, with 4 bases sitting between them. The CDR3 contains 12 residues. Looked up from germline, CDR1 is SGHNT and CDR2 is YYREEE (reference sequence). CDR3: CASSLNTGELFF. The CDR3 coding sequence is TGTGCCAGCAGTTTAAACACCGGGGAGCTGTTTTTT. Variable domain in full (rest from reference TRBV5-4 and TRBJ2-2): ETGVTQSPTHLIKTRGQQVTLRCSSQSGHNTVSWYQQALGQGPQFIFQYYREEENGRGNFPPRFSGLQFPNYSSELNVNALELDDSALYLCASSLNTGELFFGEGSRLTVL.

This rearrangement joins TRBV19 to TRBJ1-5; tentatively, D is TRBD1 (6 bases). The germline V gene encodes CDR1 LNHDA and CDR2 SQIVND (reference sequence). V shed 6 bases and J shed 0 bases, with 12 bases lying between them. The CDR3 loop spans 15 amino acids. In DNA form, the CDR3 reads TGTGCCAGTAGATTTGACAGGTATAGCAATCAGCCCCAGCATTTT. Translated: CASRFDRYSNQPQHF.

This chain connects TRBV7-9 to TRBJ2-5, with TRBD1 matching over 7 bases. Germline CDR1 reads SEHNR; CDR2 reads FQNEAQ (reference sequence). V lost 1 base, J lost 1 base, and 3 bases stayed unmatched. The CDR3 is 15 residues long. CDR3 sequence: CASSLGRDSQETQYF. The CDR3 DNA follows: TGTGCCAGCAGCTTAGGTCGGGACAGCCAAGAGACCCAGTACTTC.

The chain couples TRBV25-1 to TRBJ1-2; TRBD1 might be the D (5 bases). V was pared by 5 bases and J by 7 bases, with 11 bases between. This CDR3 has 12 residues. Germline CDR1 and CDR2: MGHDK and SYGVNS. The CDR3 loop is CASSPGVFGYTF. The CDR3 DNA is TGTGCCAGCAGTCCGGGGGTTTTTGGCTACACCTTC.

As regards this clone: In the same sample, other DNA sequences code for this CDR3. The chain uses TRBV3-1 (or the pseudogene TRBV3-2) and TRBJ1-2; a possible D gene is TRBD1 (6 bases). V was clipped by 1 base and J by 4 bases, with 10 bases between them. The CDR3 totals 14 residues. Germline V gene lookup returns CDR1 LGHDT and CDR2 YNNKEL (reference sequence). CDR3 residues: CASSQGQGSYGYTF. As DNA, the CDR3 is TGTGCCAGCAGCCAAGGTCAGGGGAGCTATGGCTACACCTTC.

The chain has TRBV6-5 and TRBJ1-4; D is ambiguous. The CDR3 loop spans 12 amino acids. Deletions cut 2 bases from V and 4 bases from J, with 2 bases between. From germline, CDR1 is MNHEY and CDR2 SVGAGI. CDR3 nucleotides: TGTGCCAGCAGTTACCTTAATGAAAAACTGTTTTTT. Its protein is CASSYLNEKLFF.

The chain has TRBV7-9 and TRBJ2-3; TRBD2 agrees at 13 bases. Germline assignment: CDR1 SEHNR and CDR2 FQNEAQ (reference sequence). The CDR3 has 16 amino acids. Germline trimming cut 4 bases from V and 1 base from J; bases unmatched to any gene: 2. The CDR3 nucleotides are TGTGCCAGCAGCTCGGGACTAGCGGGGCGCACAGATACGCAGTATTTT. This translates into CASSSGLAGRTDTQYF.

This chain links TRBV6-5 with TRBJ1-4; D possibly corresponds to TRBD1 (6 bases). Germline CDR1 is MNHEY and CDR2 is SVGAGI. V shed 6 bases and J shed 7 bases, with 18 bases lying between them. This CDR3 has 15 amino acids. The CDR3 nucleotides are TGTGCCAGCAGAAGGAACAGGGAAATTGGTGAAAAACTGTTTTTT. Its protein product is CASRRNREIGEKLFF.

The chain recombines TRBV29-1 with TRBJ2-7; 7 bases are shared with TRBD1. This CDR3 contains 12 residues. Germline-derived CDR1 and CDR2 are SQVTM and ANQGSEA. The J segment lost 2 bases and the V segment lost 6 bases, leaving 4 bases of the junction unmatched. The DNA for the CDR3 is TGCAGCGTAGCGACAGGGACCTACGAGCAGTACTTC. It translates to CSVATGTYEQYF.

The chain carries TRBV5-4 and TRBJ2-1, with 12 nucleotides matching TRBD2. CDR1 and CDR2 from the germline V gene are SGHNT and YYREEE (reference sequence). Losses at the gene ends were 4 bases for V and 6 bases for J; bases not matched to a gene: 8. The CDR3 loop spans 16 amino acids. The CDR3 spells CASSMDTSGGTNEQFF. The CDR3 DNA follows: TGTGCCAGCAGCATGGACACTAGCGGGGGGACCAATGAGCAGTTCTTC.

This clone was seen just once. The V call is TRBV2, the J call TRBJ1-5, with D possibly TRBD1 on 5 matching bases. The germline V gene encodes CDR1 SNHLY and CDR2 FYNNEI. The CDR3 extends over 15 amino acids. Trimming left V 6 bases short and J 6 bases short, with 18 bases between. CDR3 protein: CASRASSGGGQPQHF. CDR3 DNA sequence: TGTGCCAGCAGGGCAAGTTCCGGGGGAGGTCAGCCCCAGCATTTT. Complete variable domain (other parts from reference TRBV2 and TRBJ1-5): EPEVTQTPSHQVTQMGQEVILRCVPISNHLYFYWYRQILGQKVEFLVSFYNNEISEKSEIFDDQFSVERPDGSNFTLKIRSTKLEDSAMYFCASRASSGGGQPQHFGDGTRLSIL.

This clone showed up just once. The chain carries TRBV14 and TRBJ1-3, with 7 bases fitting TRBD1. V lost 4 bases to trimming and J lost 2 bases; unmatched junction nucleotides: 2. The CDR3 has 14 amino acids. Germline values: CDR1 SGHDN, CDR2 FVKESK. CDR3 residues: CASSPQGAGNTIYF. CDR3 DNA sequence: TGTGCCAGCAGCCCTCAGGGGGCTGGAAACACCATATATTTT.

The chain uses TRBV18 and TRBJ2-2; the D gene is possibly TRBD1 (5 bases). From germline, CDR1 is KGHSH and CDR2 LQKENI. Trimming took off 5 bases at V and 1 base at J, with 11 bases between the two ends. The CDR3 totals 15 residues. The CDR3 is CASSYRTLNTGELFF. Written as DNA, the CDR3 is TGTGCCAGCTCATACAGGACCCTGAACACCGGGGAGCTGTTTTTT.

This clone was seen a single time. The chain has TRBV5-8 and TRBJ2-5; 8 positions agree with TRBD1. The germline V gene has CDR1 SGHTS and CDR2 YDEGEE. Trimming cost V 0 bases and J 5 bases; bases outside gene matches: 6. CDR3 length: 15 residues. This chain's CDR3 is CASSLGTGSRETQYF. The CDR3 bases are TGTGCCAGCAGCTTGGGGACAGGGTCAAGGGAGACCCAGTACTTC.

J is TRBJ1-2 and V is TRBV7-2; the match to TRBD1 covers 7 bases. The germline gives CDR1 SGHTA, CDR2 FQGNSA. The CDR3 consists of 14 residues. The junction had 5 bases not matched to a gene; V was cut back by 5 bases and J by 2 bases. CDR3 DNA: TGTGCCAGCAGCGACCGGGGACAGAACTATGGCTACACCTTC. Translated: CASSDRGQNYGYTF.

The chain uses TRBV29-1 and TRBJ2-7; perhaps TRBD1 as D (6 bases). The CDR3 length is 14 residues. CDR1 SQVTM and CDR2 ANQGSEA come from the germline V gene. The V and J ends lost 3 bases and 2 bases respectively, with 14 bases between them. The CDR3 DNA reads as TGCAGCGTTGACCTCTGGACAGCTACCTACGAGCAGTACTTC. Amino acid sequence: CSVDLWTATYEQYF.

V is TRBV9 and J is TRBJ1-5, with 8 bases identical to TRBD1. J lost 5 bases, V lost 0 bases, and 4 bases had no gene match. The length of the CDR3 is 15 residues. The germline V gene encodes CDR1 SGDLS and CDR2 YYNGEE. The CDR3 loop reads CASSVGTGLYQPQHF. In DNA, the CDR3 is TGTGCCAGCAGCGTAGGGACAGGGCTTTATCAGCCCCAGCATTTT.